These 8 T cell receptor beta chains share one sample of origin, sequenced in a study of blood T cell repertoires in COVID-19. Produced via immunoSEQ multiplex PCR; TCRdb's table is partial and in-frame only. This table holds fewer than 250,000 clones, around 85% found once. The specimen was peripheral blood. These receptors were obtained from a middle-aged man with acute or convalescent COVID-19.

Only one count was recorded for this clone. The chain has TRBV4-3 and TRBJ2-1; 10 bases line up with TRBD2. Germline CDR1 and CDR2: LGHNA and YSLEER. CDR3 length: 17 residues. The ends lost 2 bases at V and 5 bases at J; junction bases unmatched: 9. The CDR3 loop reads CASSQPPRLAGNNEQFF. Written as DNA, the CDR3 is TGCGCCAGCAGCCAACCGCCGCGACTAGCGGGCAACAATGAGCAGTTCTTC.

Of note for this clone: Other DNA sequences in the sample encode the same CDR3. The chain joins TRBV30 to TRBJ2-5; weak D call: TRBD1 (6 bases). The V end was cut by 2 bases, the J end by 4 bases, with 11 bases between. The germline V gene encodes CDR1 GTSNPN and CDR2 SVGIG (reference sequence). CDR3 length: 13 amino acids. The CDR3 DNA reads TGTGCCTGGAGTCCCAGGGGCGGAGAGACCCAGTACTTC. The encoded protein is CAWSPRGGETQYF.

The chain carries TRBV5-1 and TRBJ2-2; possibly TRBD1 for D (5 bases). The germline V and J ends were trimmed by 0 bases and 5 bases, with 11 bases remaining between them. Germline loops: CDR1 SGHRS, CDR2 YFSETQ. CDR3 length: 15 residues. CDR3 residues: CASSLEGQPTGELFF. CDR3 DNA sequence: TGCGCCAGCAGCTTGGAAGGACAACCTACCGGGGAGCTGTTTTTT.

The rearrangement uses TRBV30 and TRBJ1-3; D is ambiguous. V lost 7 bases and J 0 bases, leaving 10 bases between the germline ends. The germline V gene has CDR1 GTSNPN and CDR2 SVGIG (reference sequence). The CDR3 extends over 13 amino acids. The CDR3 region is CASKRLSGNTIYF. CDR3 DNA: TGTGCCTCGAAGCGGCTCTCTGGAAACACCATATATTTT. The full variable domain, rest sourced from reference TRBV30 and TRBJ1-3, is SQTIHQWPATLVQPVGSPLSLECTVEGTSNPNLYWYRQAAGRGLQLLFYSVGIGQISSEVPQNLSASRPQDRQFILSSKKLLLSDSGFYLCASKRLSGNTIYFGEGSWLTVV.

The gene calls are TRBV6-5 and TRBJ2-7, with 7 bases matching TRBD1. V was pared by 0 bases and J by 1 base, with 3 bases of the junction left unmatched. The CDR3 spans 15 residues. Germline lookup yields CDR1 MNHEY and CDR2 SVGAGI. The DNA of the CDR3 is TGTGCCAGCAGTTACTCGGGGACAGAGTCCTACGAGCAGTACTTC. It translates to CASSYSGTESYEQYF.

The chain couples TRBV6-6 to TRBJ1-2, with 8 bases that match TRBD1. Germline V gene data show CDR1 as MNHNY and CDR2 as SVGAGI (reference sequence). Trimming took 0 bases from V and 8 from J; bases not matched to a gene: 8. The CDR3 sequence is 15 residues long. The DNA for the CDR3 is TGTGCCAGCAGTTACTCCGGGGACAGGCGGTGGGGCTACACCTTC. Translating gives CASSYSGDRRWGYTF.

The J gene is TRBJ2-3, the V gene TRBV14; TRBD2 matches at 7 bases. Looked up from germline, CDR1 is SGHDN and CDR2 is FVKESK. The CDR3 loop spans 15 amino acids. The V segment lost 2 bases and the J segment 6 bases; nucleotides outside the gene matches: 8. The CDR3 reads CASSQRTSWLDTQYF. The CDR3 DNA sequence: TGTGCCAGCAGCCAAAGGACTAGTTGGCTTGATACGCAGTATTTT.

This chain connects TRBV4-2 to TRBJ1-2, with D maybe TRBD1 (5 bases). The germline gives CDR1 LGHNA, CDR2 YNFKEQ. Between the trimmed V and J ends, which lost 0 bases and 4 bases, there was a span of 12 bases. The CDR3 is 15 residues long. In DNA, the CDR3 is TGTGCCAGCAGCCAAGATCGGTACAGGTCCTATGGCTACACCTTC. Amino acids: CASSQDRYRSYGYTF.